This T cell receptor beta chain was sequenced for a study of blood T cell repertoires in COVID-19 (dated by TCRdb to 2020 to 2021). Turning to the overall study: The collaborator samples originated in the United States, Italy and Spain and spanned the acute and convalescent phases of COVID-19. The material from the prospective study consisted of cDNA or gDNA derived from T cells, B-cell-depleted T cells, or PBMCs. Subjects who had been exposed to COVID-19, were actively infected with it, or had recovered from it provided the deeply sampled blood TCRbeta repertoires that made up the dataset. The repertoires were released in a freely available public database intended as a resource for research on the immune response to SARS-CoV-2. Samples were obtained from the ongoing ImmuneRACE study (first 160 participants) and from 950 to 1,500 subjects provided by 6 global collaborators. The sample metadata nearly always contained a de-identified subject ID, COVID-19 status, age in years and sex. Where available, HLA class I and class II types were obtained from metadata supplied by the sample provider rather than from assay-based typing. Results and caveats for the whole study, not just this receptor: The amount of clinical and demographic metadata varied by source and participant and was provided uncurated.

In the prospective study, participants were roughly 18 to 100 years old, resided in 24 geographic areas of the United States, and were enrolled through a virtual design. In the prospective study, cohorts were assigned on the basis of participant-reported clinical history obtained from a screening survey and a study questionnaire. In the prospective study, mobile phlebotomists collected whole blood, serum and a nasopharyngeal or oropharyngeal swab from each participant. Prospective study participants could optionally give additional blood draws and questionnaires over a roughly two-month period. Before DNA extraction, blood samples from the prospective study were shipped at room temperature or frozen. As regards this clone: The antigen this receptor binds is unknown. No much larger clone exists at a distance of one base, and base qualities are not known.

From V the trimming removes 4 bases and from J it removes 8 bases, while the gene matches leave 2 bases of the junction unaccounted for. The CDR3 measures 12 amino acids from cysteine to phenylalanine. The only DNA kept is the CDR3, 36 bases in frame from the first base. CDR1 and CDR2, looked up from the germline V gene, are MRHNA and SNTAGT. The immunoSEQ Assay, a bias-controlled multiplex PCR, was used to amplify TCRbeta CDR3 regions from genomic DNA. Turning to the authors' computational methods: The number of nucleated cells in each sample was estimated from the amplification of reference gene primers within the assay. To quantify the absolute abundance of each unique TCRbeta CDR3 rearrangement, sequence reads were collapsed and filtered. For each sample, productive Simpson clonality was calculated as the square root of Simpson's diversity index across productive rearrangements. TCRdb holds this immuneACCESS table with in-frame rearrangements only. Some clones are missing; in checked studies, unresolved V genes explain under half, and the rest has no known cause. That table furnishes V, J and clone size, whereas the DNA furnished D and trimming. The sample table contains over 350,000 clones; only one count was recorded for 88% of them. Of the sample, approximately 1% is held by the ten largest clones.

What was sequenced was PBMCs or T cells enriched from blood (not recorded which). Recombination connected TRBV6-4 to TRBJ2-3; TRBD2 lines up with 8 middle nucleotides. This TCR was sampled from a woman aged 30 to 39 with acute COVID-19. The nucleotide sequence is TGTGCCAGCAGTGGGGGACTAGGTACGCAGTATTTT. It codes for CASSGGLGTQYF.